This T cell receptor (beta chain) was sequenced in a study of T cell clonality in common variable immunodeficiency. General study results and limits: Common variable immunodeficiency TCR beta sequences reportedly had fewer deletions and N-nucleotide insertions. Repertoire-complication correlations in CVID were limited by patient heterogeneity.

The table came from immunoSEQ multiplex PCR; TCRdb's copy has only in-frame clones and leaves some out. In total the sample includes 40,000 to 45,000 clones, none of them seen once. Heparinized whole blood, about 5 to 8.5 ml, came from each donor. This clone was recorded many times. Its antigen is undetermined. The read is 3 residues too short to cover the CDR3 end, so that end is filled in from the germline J gene. Trimming took 6 bases from V and 0 from J, leaving 10 bases between them. CDR3 length: 14 amino acids. Germline V gene sequence: CDR1 MRHNA, CDR2 SNTAGT. Sequencing used peripheral blood mononuclear cells. The chain links TRBV6-4 to TRBJ2-3; weak D call: TRBD2 (5 bases). The receptor comes from a person between 18 and 75 years old in good health. The DNA read from the CDR3 is TGTGCCAGCAGCTCGGGGATTAGCACAGATACG. Protein product: CASSSGISTDT. The full-length CDR3 reads as CASSSGISTDTQYF.